This T cell receptor (beta chain) comes out of a study of shared clonotypes between healthy human individuals. The study's findings and limits: The four-donor shared clonotypes exceeded non-shared clonotypes in generation probability, with non-shared ones scoring lower.

A word on this clone: Its antigen is unknown.

Per the germline V gene, CDR1 is MNHEY and CDR2 is SMNVEV (reference sequence). The CDR3 totals 16 residues. Germline trimming cut 6 bases from V and 3 bases from J; bases unmatched to any gene: 11. The data were produced by immunoSEQ multiplex PCR, yet TCRdb's version contains in-frame clones alone and is incomplete. Of about 2.4 million clones in the sample, more than 85% are singletons; the top ten hold around 0.4%. V gene TRBV27 combines with J gene TRBJ2-1; 7 bases align to TRBD2. The sequencing sample was made of naive CD4+ T cells from PBMCs. Subset specified: CD45RA+ positively selected. This clonotype was sampled from a man in his late teens or twenties in good health. Some clones in this sample may be carry-over from other donors' samples. CDR3 protein: CASSKLGLDLYNEQFF. In DNA, the CDR3 is TGTGCCAGCAGCAAACTCGGACTAGATCTCTACAATGAGCAGTTCTTC.